The 8 T cell receptor beta chains given below trace back to one sample, sequenced in a study of blood T cell repertoires in COVID-19. Libraries were prepared by immunoSEQ multiplex PCR; TCRdb keeps only in-frame clonotypes and omits some of them. Among approximately 100,000 clones listed, around 85% were seen once. Sequencing was performed on peripheral blood. The receptors here all came from a human donor in a cohort sampled during active COVID-19.

The chain couples TRBV28 to TRBJ2-1, with 8 bases lining up with TRBD2. Per germline, CDR1 MDHEN and CDR2 SYDVKM. Unmatched junction bases numbered 14, after V lost 3 bases and J lost 4 bases. The CDR3 has 18 residues. The CDR3 loop is CASSFPSGTRTNYNEQFF. In DNA, the CDR3 is TGTGCCAGCAGTTTTCCTTCCGGGACTAGAACGAATTACAATGAGCAGTTCTTC.

CDR3 sequence (DNA): TGTGCCAGCAGCTCTAATACGAGGGGGAATGAGCAGTTCTTC. Translating it yields CASSSNTRGNEQFF. The chain combines TRBV7-2 with TRBJ2-1, with D perhaps TRBD1 (6 bases). Looked up from germline, CDR1 is SGHTA and CDR2 is FQGNSA. Trimming stripped 4 bases from V and 7 bases from J, with 14 bases between. CDR3 size: 14 residues.

The rearrangement links TRBV2 to TRBJ1-5; 10 bases are shared with TRBD1. The V gene end was trimmed by 4 bases and the J gene end by 3 bases; junction bases not matched to a gene: 3. The CDR3 length is 15 residues. Germline V lookup: CDR1 SNHLY, CDR2 FYNNEI. CDR3 nucleotides: TGTGCCAGCAGTGCGGACAGGGGGTCCAATCAGCCCCAGCATTTT. This codes for CASSADRGSNQPQHF.

The rearrangement joins TRBV4-3 to TRBJ2-1; TRBD2 is a possible D gene (7 bases). The CDR3 sequence is 18 residues long. V lost 1 base and J 0 bases, leaving 16 bases between the germline ends. Germline CDR1 is LGHNA and CDR2 is YSLEER. This CDR3 reads CASSQASGLGGSYNEQFF. CDR3 coding DNA: TGCGCCAGCAGCCAAGCTTCCGGACTAGGGGGCTCCTACAATGAGCAGTTCTTC.

Only a few counts were recorded for this clone. This rearrangement joins TRBV7-2 to TRBJ1-2, with 9 bases identical to TRBD1. V gave up 7 bases and J gave up 2 bases; unmatched junction bases: 8. CDR3 length equals 15 residues. Germline values: CDR1 SGHTA, CDR2 FQGNSA. The CDR3 region has the DNA TGTGCCAGCACCCCCTGGGGACAGGGAAACTATGGCTACACCTTC. Its protein product is CASTPWGQGNYGYTF.

This chain connects TRBV19 to TRBJ1-1; no firm D call. V shed 0 bases and J shed 2 bases, with 16 bases lying between them. This CDR3 has 17 amino acids. The germline CDR1 and CDR2 sequences are LNHDA and SQIVND (reference sequence). The CDR3 here is CASSIDAETKRNTEAFF. CDR3 nucleotides: TGTGCCAGTAGTATAGATGCGGAGACGAAAAGAAACACTGAAGCTTTCTTT.

This clone was detected only once. The chain employs TRBV29-1 and TRBJ2-3; D is possibly TRBD1 (6 bases). V lost 6 bases, J lost 0 bases, and 16 bases lay in between. The germline CDR1 and CDR2 sequences are SQVTM and ANQGSEA. The CDR3 runs to 15 residues. The CDR3: CSVLQGTTSTDTQYF. The DNA of the CDR3 is TGCAGCGTCTTACAGGGAACAACTAGCACAGATACGCAGTATTTT.

This chain connects TRBV6-5 to TRBJ1-6, with D unresolved. Germline V gene data show CDR1 as MNHEY and CDR2 as SVGAGI. CDR3 size: 13 residues. Deletions cut 7 bases from V and 7 bases from J, with 11 bases between. This CDR3 is CASNRRENSPLHF. The DNA for the CDR3 is TGTGCCAGCAACCGGCGGGAAAATTCACCCCTCCACTTT.